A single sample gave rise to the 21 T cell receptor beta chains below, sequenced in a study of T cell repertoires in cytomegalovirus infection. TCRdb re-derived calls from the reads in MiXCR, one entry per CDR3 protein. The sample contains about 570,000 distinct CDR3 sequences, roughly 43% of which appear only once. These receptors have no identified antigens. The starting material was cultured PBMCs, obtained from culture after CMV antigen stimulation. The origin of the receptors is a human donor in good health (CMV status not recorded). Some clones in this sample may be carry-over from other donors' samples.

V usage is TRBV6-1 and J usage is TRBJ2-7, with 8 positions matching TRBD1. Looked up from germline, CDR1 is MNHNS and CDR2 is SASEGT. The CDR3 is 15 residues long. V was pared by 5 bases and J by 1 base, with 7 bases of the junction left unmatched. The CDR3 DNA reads TGTGCCAGCAGTCGCGGCGGGACAGGTTCCTACGAGCAGTACTTC. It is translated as CASSRGGTGSYEQYF.

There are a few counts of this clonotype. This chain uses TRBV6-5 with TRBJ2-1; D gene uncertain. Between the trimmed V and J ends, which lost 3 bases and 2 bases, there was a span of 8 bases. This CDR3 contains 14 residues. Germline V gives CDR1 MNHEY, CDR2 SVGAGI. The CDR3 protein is CASSYRLAYNEQFF. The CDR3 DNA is TGTGCCAGCAGTTATAGGCTAGCCTACAATGAGCAGTTCTTC.

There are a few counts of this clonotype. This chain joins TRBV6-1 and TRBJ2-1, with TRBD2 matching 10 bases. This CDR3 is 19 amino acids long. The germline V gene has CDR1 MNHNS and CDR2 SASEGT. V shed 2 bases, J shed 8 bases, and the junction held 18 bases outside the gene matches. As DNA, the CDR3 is TGTGCCAGCAGTGAAAGCCCACCGGGATCAGCGGGAGGGAGCGATGAGCAGTTCTTC. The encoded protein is CASSESPPGSAGGSDEQFF.

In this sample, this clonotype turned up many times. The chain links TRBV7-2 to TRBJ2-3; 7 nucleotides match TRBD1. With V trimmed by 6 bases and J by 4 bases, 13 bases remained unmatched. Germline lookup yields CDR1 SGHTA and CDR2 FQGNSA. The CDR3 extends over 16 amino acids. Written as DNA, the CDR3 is TGTGCCAGCAGGTGGAGAGACAGGGATGTGGCAGATACGCAGTATTTT. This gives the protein CASRWRDRDVADTQYF.

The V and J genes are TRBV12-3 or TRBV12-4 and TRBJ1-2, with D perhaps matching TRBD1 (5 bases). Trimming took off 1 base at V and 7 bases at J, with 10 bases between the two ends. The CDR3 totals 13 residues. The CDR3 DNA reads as TGTGCCAGCAGTTTAGGCCGGCAGGGTGGCTACACCTTC. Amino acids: CASSLGRQGGYTF.

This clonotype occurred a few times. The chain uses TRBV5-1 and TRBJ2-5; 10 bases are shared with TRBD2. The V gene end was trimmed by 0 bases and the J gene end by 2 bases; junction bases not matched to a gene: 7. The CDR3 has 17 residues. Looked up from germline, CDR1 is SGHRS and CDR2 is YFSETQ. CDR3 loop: CASSLEPGLAVQETQYF. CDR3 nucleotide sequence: TGCGCCAGCAGCTTGGAACCCGGACTAGCGGTACAAGAGACCCAGTACTTC.

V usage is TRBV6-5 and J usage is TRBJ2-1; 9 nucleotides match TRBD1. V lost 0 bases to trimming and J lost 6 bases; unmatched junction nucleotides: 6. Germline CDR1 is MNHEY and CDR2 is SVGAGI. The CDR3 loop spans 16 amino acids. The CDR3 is CASSYSTGQGSNEQFF. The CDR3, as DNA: TGTGCCAGCAGTTACTCGACTGGACAGGGGAGCAATGAGCAGTTCTTC.

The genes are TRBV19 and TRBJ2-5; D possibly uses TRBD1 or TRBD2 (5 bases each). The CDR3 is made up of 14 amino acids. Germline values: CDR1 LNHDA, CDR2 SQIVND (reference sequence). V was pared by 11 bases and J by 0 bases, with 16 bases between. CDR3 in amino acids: CAANAGANQETQYF. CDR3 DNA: TGTGCCGCCAACGCCGGGGCAAACCAAGAGACCCAGTACTTC.

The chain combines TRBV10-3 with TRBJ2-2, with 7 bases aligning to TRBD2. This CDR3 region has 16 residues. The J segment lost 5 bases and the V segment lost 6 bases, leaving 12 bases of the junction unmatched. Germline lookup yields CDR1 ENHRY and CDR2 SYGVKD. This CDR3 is CAIRTSAKGDTGELFF. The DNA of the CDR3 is TGTGCCATCAGAACTAGCGCCAAAGGAGATACCGGGGAGCTGTTTTTT.

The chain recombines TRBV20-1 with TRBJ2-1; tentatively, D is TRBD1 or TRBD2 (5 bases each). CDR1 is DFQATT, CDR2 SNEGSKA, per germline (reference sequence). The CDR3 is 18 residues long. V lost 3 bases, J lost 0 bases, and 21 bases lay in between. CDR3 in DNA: TGCAGTGCTAGTCCGATGGACACGACTATTAGCTCCTACAATGAGCAGTTCTTC. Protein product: CSASPMDTTISSYNEQFF.

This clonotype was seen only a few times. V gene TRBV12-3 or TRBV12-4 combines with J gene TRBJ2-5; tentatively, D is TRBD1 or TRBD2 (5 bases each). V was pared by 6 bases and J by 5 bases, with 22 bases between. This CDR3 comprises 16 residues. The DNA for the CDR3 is TGTGCCAGCAGCCCAGGAGTCGTCGGGGCCTGGGAGACCCAGTACTTC. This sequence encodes CASSPGVVGAWETQYF.

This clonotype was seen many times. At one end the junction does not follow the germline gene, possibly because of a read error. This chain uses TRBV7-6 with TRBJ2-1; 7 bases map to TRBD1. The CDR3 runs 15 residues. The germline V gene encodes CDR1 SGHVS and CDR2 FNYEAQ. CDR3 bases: TGTGCCAGCAGCCTCCGACAGGGCTCCGACAATGAGCAGTTCTTC. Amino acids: CASSLRQGSDNEQFF.

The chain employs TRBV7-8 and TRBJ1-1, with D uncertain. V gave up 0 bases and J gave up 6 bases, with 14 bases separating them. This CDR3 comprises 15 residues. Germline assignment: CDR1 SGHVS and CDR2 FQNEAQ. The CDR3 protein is CASSLAGRRWAEAFF. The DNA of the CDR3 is TGTGCCAGCAGCTTAGCGGGCAGGCGGTGGGCTGAAGCTTTCTTT.

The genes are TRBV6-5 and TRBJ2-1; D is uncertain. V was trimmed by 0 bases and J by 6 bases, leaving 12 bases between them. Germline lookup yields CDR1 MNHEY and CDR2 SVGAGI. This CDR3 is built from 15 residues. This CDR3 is CASSYSAALGNEQFF. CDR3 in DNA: TGTGCCAGCAGTTACTCTGCGGCCCTGGGCAATGAGCAGTTCTTC.

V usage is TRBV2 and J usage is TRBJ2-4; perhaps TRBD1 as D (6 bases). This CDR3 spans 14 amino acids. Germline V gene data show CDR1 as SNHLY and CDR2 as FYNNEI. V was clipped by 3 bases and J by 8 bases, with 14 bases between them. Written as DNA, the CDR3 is TGTGCCAGCAGTGACAACACAGGGCTGGACATTCAGTACTTC. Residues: CASSDNTGLDIQYF.

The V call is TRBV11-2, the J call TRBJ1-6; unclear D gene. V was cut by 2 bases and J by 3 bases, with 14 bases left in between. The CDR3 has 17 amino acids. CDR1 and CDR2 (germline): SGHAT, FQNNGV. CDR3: CASSLRGSAIYNSPLHF. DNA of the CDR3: TGTGCCAGCAGCTTACGAGGCTCCGCAATCTATAATTCACCCCTCCACTTT.

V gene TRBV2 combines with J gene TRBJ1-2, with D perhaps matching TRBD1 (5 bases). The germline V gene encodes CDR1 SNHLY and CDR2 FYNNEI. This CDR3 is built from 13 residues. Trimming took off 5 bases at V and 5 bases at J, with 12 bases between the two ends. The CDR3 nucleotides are TGTGCCAGCAGTCGCGAAGGGGAATATGGCTACACCTTC. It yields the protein CASSREGEYGYTF.

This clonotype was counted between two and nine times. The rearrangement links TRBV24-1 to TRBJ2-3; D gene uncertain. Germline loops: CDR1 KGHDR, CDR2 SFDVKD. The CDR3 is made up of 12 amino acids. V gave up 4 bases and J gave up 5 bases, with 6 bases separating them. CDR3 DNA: TGTGCCACCAGTGAAATGGGAGATACGCAGTATTTT. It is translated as CATSEMGDTQYF.

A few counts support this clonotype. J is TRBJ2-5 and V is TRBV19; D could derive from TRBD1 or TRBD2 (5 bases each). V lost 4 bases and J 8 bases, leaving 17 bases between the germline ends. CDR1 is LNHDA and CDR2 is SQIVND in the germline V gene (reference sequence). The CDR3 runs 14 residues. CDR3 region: CASSRDRARYTQYF. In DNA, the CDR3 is TGTGCCAGTAGTAGGGACCGGGCTCGGTACACCCAGTACTTC.

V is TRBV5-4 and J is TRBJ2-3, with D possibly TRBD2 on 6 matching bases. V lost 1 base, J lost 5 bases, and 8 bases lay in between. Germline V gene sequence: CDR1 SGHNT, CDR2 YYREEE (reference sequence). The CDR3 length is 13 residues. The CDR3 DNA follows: TGTGCCAGCAGCTTGTGGGGAGGAGATACGCAGTATTTT. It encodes CASSLWGGDTQYF.

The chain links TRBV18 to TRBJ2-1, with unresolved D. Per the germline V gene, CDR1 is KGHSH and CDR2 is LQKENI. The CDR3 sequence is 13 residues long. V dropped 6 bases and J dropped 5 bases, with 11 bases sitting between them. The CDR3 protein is CASSLLRDNEQFF. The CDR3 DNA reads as TGTGCCAGCTCCCTTCTACGGGACAATGAGCAGTTCTTC.